Shown below are 14 T cell receptor beta chains from a single sample sequenced in a study of T cell changes during pregnancy in multiple sclerosis. TCRdb's table, derived via immunoSEQ multiplex PCR, lists solely in-frame clones and lacks some. Found here are 55,000 to 65,000 clones, more than 80% of them singletons; the top ten hold 0.89%. The sequencing used peripheral blood, collected in the first trimester of pregnancy. These TCRs come from a female donor in good health, enrolled as a control in a pregnancy study.

The genes are TRBV7-9 and TRBJ1-2; D gene unclear. The CDR3 has 15 amino acids. CDR1 and CDR2 from the germline V gene are SEHNR and FQNEAQ (reference sequence). Trimming removed 1 base from V and 1 base from J, with 10 bases in between. CDR3 region: CASSLVPRRNYGYTF. The CDR3 region has the DNA TGTGCCAGCAGCTTAGTCCCCAGGCGTAACTATGGCTACACCTTC.

The gene calls are TRBV6-5 and TRBJ1-2; D is unclear. The CDR3 is 14 amino acids. Per the germline V gene, CDR1 is MNHEY and CDR2 is SVGAGI. Trimming shortened V by 2 bases and J by 3 bases, and 10 bases separated the two germline ends. CDR3 bases: TGTGCCAGCAGTTACCGGGGAGGTGACTATGGCTACACCTTC. This sequence encodes CASSYRGGDYGYTF.

The chain recombines TRBV5-5 with TRBJ1-1, with 11 bases lining up with TRBD1. CDR1 is SGHKS, CDR2 YYEKEE, per germline (reference sequence). The CDR3 loop spans 15 amino acids. The J segment lost 6 bases and the V segment lost 3 bases, leaving 7 bases of the junction unmatched. CDR3 amino acids: CASSWGTGGNAEAFF. The CDR3 DNA is TGTGCCAGCAGCTGGGGGACAGGGGGTAACGCTGAAGCTTTCTTT.

V usage is TRBV6-5 and J usage is TRBJ2-1, with 10 nucleotides matching TRBD1. The ends lost 6 bases at V and 7 bases at J; junction bases unmatched: 6. Germline values: CDR1 MNHEY, CDR2 SVGAGI. This CDR3 contains 14 residues. CDR3 in DNA: TGTGCCAGCAGGCCCCGGGACAGGGGTAATGAGCAGTTCTTC. Translating it yields CASRPRDRGNEQFF.

The V gene is TRBV6-6, the J gene TRBJ2-1, with 11 positions matching TRBD2. Looked up from germline, CDR1 is MNHNY and CDR2 is SVGAGI (reference sequence). V shed 4 bases and J 4 bases; nucleotides not matched to a gene: 3. The CDR3 length is 15 residues. CDR3 sequence reads: CASSLGLAEYNEQFF. CDR3 nucleotides: TGTGCCAGCAGTTTGGGACTAGCGGAATACAATGAGCAGTTCTTC.

The chain couples TRBV7-3 to TRBJ2-3; possibly TRBD2 for D (7 bases). The CDR3 length is 16 residues. The V end was cut by 4 bases, the J end by 4 bases, with 18 bases between. Germline values: CDR1 SGHTA, CDR2 FQGTGA. This CDR3 is CASSSEGGGWADTQYF. The CDR3 DNA reads as TGTGCCAGCAGCTCAGAGGGGGGGGGCTGGGCAGATACGCAGTATTTT.

The V call is TRBV6-5, the J call TRBJ1-2, with a weak D call TRBD1 (6 bases). This CDR3 spans 13 amino acids. Trimming shortened V by 6 bases and J by 6 bases, and 14 bases separated the two germline ends. Per germline, CDR1 MNHEY and CDR2 SVGAGI. In DNA, the CDR3 is TGTGCCAGCAGCCGGACAGAGGGCCATGGCTACACCTTC. Translation: CASSRTEGHGYTF.

The chain carries TRBV7-2 and TRBJ1-1, with D perhaps TRBD1 (6 bases). The length of the CDR3 is 13 residues. The germline CDR1 and CDR2 sequences are SGHTA and FQGNSA. V lost 5 bases and J 1 base, leaving 8 bases between the germline ends. The CDR3 region has the DNA TGTGCCAGCAGCCAGGGGAGGAACACTGAAGCTTTCTTT. Translated: CASSQGRNTEAFF.

This chain connects TRBV18 to TRBJ2-7, with 11 bases aligning to TRBD1. The CDR3 contains 16 residues. The junction had 10 bases not matched to a gene; V was cut back by 6 bases and J by 3 bases. CDR1 KGHSH and CDR2 LQKENI come from the germline V gene. This chain's CDR3 is CASSSGTGGPVYEQYF. The CDR3 coding sequence is TGTGCCAGCTCCTCCGGGACAGGGGGACCCGTCTACGAGCAGTACTTC.

The V gene is TRBV18, the J gene TRBJ2-5, with 11 bases identical to TRBD2. The germline CDR1 and CDR2 sequences are KGHSH and LQKENI. CDR3 length equals 17 residues. V was clipped by 2 bases and J by 5 bases; unmatched bases: 10. This CDR3 reads CASSPALAGGRLETQYF. CDR3 in DNA: TGTGCCAGCTCACCAGCCCTAGCGGGGGGACGACTGGAGACCCAGTACTTC.

The chain combines TRBV5-8 with TRBJ2-3; D might be TRBD1 (6 bases). This CDR3 region has 14 residues. CDR1 is SGHTS, CDR2 YDEGEE, per germline. Trimming removed 1 base at V and 3 bases at J, with 9 bases between. The chain's CDR3 is CASSLLRGTDTQYF. For the CDR3, the DNA is TGTGCCAGCAGCTTGCTTAGGGGGACAGATACGCAGTATTTT.

This clone was counted a single time. V gene TRBV6-5 combines with J gene TRBJ2-5, with 11 positions matching TRBD1. J was trimmed by 5 bases and V by 8 bases; bases with no gene match: 7. The CDR3 contains 14 residues. Germline V lookup: CDR1 MNHEY, CDR2 SVGAGI. This CDR3 reads CASQGTGGGETQYF. The CDR3 coding sequence is TGTGCCAGCCAAGGGACAGGGGGAGGGGAGACCCAGTACTTC.

The chain has TRBV29-1 and TRBJ1-1; TRBD1 aligns across 11 bases. V lost 4 bases and J lost 4; bases outside the gene matches: 5. Germline values: CDR1 SQVTM, CDR2 ANQGSEA. The CDR3 is 14 amino acids. The CDR3 sequence: CSVGTGGHGTEAFF. DNA of the CDR3: TGCAGCGTTGGGACAGGGGGCCATGGCACTGAAGCTTTCTTT.

The chain is built from TRBV5-1 and TRBJ2-3; D is perhaps TRBD1 (5 bases). V was shortened by 2 bases and J by 3 bases, with 13 bases between the two germline ends. From germline, CDR1 is SGHRS and CDR2 YFSETQ. This CDR3 contains 15 residues. The CDR3 nucleotides read TGCGCCAGCAGCTTAAGGACACGTTCTACAGATACGCAGTATTTT. It codes for CASSLRTRSTDTQYF.